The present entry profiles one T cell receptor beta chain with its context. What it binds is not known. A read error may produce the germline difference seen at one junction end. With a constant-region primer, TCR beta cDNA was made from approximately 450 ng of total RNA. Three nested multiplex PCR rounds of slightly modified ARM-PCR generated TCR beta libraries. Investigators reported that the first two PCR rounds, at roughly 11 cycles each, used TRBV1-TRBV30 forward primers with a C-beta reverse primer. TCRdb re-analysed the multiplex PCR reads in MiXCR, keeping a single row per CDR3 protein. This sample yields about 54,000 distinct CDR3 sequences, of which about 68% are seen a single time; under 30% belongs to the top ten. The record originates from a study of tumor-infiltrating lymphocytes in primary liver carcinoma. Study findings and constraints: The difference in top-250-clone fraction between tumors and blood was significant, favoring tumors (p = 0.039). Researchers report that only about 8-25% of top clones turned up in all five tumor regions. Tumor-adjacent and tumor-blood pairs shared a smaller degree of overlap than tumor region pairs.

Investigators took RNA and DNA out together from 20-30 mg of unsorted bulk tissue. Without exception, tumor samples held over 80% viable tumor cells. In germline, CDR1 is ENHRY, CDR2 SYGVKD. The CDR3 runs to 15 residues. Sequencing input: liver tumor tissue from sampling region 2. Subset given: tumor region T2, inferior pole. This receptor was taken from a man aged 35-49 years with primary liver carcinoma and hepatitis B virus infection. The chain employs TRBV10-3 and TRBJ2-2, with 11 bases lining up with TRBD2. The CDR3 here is CAIGTSGTPTGELSF. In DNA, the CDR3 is TGTGCCATCGGGACTAGCGGAACCCCAACCGGGGAGCTGTCCTTT.